A selection of T cell receptor beta chains follows, all from one sample in a study of shared clonotypes between healthy human individuals. Only in-frame clones appear in the TCRdb table, and some are missing; sequencing was by immunoSEQ multiplex PCR. The sample has around 700,000 clones, around 72% seen once. Sequencing was carried out using memory CD4+ T cells sorted from blood. The source of these receptors is a woman aged 25 to 39 in good health. Both conserved end residues are part of each CDR3. D genes are given only for firm matches. Only part of the rows carry a size: once, few, many, or a class if the clone is expanded.

>TRBV6-5|-|-|TRBJ2-7
CASSYGEPFLGYEQYF
TGTGCCAGCAGTTACGGCGAGCCCTTTCTAGGCTACGAGCAGTACTTC
>TRBV9|-|TRBD2|TRBJ2-2
CASSSRTSGRFAGELFF
TGTGCCAGCAGCAGTCGGACTAGCGGGAGGTTCGCCGGGGAGCTGTTTTTT
>TRBV16|-|-|TRBJ1-5
CASSQMSGYQPQHF
TGTGCCAGCAGCCAAATGTCAGGGTATCAGCCCCAGCATTTT
>TRBV11-2|-|-|TRBJ2-2
CASSLDFSAGELFF
TGTGCCAGCAGCTTAGACTTTAGCGCGGGGGAGCTGTTTTTT
>TRBV7-3|-|TRBD2|TRBJ2-1
CASSSNSGIDEQFF
TGTGCCAGCAGCAGCAATAGCGGGATTGATGAGCAGTTCTTC
>TRBV25-1|few|TRBD1|TRBJ1-2
CASSTTGGANYGYTF
TGTGCCAGCAGTACCACAGGGGGAGCTAACTATGGCTACACCTTC
>TRBV11-2|few|-|TRBJ2-1
CASSLSSVVNEQFF
TGTGCCAGCAGCCTGTCGTCGGTTGTCAATGAGCAGTTCTTC
>TRBV7-8|-|-|TRBJ1-5
CASSLSGRGRNQPQHF
TGTGCCAGCAGCTTAAGTGGCAGGGGCCGCAATCAGCCCCAGCATTTT
>TRBV5-5|once|-|TRBJ2-5
CASRWRQQETQYF
TGTGCCAGCAGATGGAGACAGCAAGAGACCCAGTACTTC
>TRBV18|-|TRBD1|TRBJ1-5
CASSVGQANQPQHF
TGTGCCAGCTCGGTCGGACAGGCGAATCAGCCCCAGCATTTT
>TRBV5-1|-|-|TRBJ2-1
CASSGATGTYNEQFF
TGCGCCAGCAGCGGCGCAACCGGGACCTACAATGAGCAGTTCTTC
>TRBV29-1|-|-|TRBJ2-1
CSVTRMIDEQFF
TGCAGCGTAACTAGGATGATCGATGAGCAGTTCTTC
>TRBV2|few|-|TRBJ1-5
CASSEKGLGNQPQHF
TGTGCCAGCAGTGAGAAGGGGTTAGGAAATCAGCCCCAGCATTTT
>TRBV2|-|TRBD2|TRBJ2-3
CASRTHRTSGRADTQYF
TGTGCCAGCAGGACCCATCGGACTAGCGGGAGGGCTGATACGCAGTATTTT
>TRBV25-1|-|TRBD2|TRBJ2-3
CASSLLAGGGTDTQYF
TGTGCCAGCAGTCTCCTAGCGGGAGGGGGCACAGATACGCAGTATTTT
>TRBV6-6|once|TRBD1|TRBJ1-1
CASKKGQANTEAFF
TGTGCCAGCAAAAAGGGACAGGCGAACACTGAAGCTTTCTTT
>TRBV7-2|-|TRBD2|TRBJ2-1
CASSLPARGSGSRNEQFF
TGTGCCAGCAGCTTACCCGCAAGGGGTAGCGGGAGTAGGAATGAGCAGTTCTTC
>TRBV5-1|-|-|TRBJ2-6
CASSFGETSGANVLTF
TGCGCCAGCAGCTTCGGAGAGACTTCAGGGGCCAACGTCCTGACTTTC
>TRBV5-1|-|-|TRBJ2-7
CASRRAFSSYEQYF
TGCGCCAGCAGAAGGGCGTTTAGCTCCTACGAGCAGTACTTC
>TRBV18|-|TRBD1|TRBJ1-2
CASSPETGTGGDYGYTF
TGTGCCAGCTCACCCGAAACCGGGACAGGGGGCGACTATGGCTACACCTTC
>TRBV25-1|-|-|TRBJ2-7
CASSPYLGAGEGYEQYF
TGTGCCAGCAGCCCATATTTGGGGGCAGGGGAGGGCTACGAGCAGTACTTC
>TRBV5-4|once|-|TRBJ2-3
CASSLDRLSTDTQYF
TGTGCCAGCAGCTTGGATCGCCTAAGCACAGATACGCAGTATTTT